The 27 T cell receptor beta chains presented below share a single source sample, sequenced in a study of blood T cell repertoires in COVID-19. Measured with immunoSEQ multiplex PCR; TCRdb has only the in-frame clones, and not every one. The sample comprises around 190,000 clones, more than 75% of which are singletons, and 4.9% rests with the top ten. The sequencing input was peripheral blood. The receptors derive from an elderly woman with acute or convalescent COVID-19.

This clone appeared a single time. This chain uses TRBV3-1 (or the pseudogene TRBV3-2) with TRBJ1-2, with unresolved D. In germline, CDR1 is LGHDT, CDR2 YNNKEL (reference sequence). Trimming removed 1 base from V and 4 bases from J, with 13 bases in between. The CDR3 runs 15 residues. The CDR3 DNA follows: TGTGCCAGCAGCCAAGGCGCGGGCACCTTCTATGGCTACACCTTC. Amino acid sequence: CASSQGAGTFYGYTF.

V gene TRBV18 combines with J gene TRBJ1-5; 9 bases agree with TRBD1. Germline CDR1 KGHSH, CDR2 LQKENI. There are 14 residues in the CDR3. Trimming took 4 bases from V and 6 from J; bases not matched to a gene: 4. CDR3 region: CASSRTGAVQPQHF. CDR3 bases: TGTGCCAGCTCACGGACAGGGGCGGTTCAGCCCCAGCATTTT.

V is TRBV2 and J is TRBJ1-2; 7 bases agree with TRBD1. The V gene end was trimmed by 4 bases and the J gene end by 5 bases; junction bases not matched to a gene: 7. The germline V gene encodes CDR1 SNHLY and CDR2 FYNNEI. CDR3 length: 14 amino acids. CDR3 region: CASSVDREGYGYTF. The CDR3, as DNA: TGTGCCAGCAGTGTAGACAGGGAAGGATATGGCTACACCTTC.

The chain joins TRBV19 to TRBJ2-5, with D tentatively TRBD2 (6 bases). Germline-derived CDR1 and CDR2 are LNHDA and SQIVND (reference sequence). V gave up 5 bases and J gave up 4 bases, with 11 bases separating them. The CDR3 has 13 amino acids. The CDR3 DNA is TGTGCCAGTAGTCGGGGGTTGGGAGAGACCCAGTACTTC. This gives the protein CASSRGLGETQYF.

The chain is built from TRBV4-1 and TRBJ1-3; D is possibly TRBD1 (5 bases). Germline V gene lookup returns CDR1 MGHRA and CDR2 YSYEKL. This CDR3 has 15 residues. V dropped 1 base and J dropped 3 bases, with 10 bases sitting between them. The CDR3: CASSQGGLGGNTIYF. In nucleotides, the CDR3 is TGCGCCAGCAGCCAAGGGGGACTTGGTGGAAACACCATATATTTT.

The chain has TRBV5-1 and TRBJ2-7, with TRBD1 matching 8 bases. The CDR3 loop spans 15 amino acids. Unmatched junction bases numbered 8, after V lost 4 bases and J lost 2 bases. CDR1 and CDR2 (germline): SGHRS, YFSETQ. In nucleotides, the CDR3 is TGCGCCAGCAGCCGCGAGACAGGGGACACCTACGAGCAGTACTTC. Translation gives CASSRETGDTYEQYF.

This chain links TRBV12-3 or TRBV12-4 with TRBJ2-7, with D unresolved. This CDR3 has 13 residues. The germline V and J ends were trimmed by 5 bases and 4 bases, with 12 bases remaining between them. CDR3 in amino acids: CASSPYFAYEQYF. CDR3 nucleotides: TGTGCCAGCAGTCCCTATTTTGCGTACGAGCAGTACTTC.

The V gene is TRBV11-2, the J gene TRBJ2-1, with D unresolved. The CDR3 covers 13 residues. V was shortened by 1 base and J by 4 bases, with 5 bases between the two germline ends. Germline assignment: CDR1 SGHAT and CDR2 FQNNGV. The CDR3 DNA reads as TGTGCCAGCAGCTTAGCACTATACAATGAGCAGTTCTTC. Translating it yields CASSLALYNEQFF.

The chain carries TRBV27 and TRBJ2-7; 9 bases agree with TRBD1. The J segment lost 2 bases and the V segment lost 4 bases, leaving 3 bases of the junction unmatched. This CDR3 is built from 14 residues. Germline-derived CDR1 and CDR2 are MNHEY and SMNVEV (reference sequence). The CDR3 DNA reads as TGTGCCAGCAGTTCACAGGGGGCCACCTACGAGCAGTACTTC. Encoded protein: CASSSQGATYEQYF.

The CDR3 DNA reads TGTGCCATCAGTGGAGAGGGAGATACGCAGTATTTT. Translating it yields CAISGEGDTQYF. The chain uses TRBV10-3 and TRBJ2-3, with TRBD2 as a possible D gene (5 bases). The germline gives CDR1 ENHRY, CDR2 SYGVKD. V was clipped by 4 bases and J by 5 bases, with 7 bases between them. This CDR3 is 12 amino acids long.

The J gene is TRBJ2-3, the V gene TRBV24-1; 10 bases are shared with TRBD1. The trim removed 0 bases at V and 5 bases at J, leaving 7 bases unmatched. In germline, CDR1 is KGHDR, CDR2 SFDVKD. The CDR3 spans 17 residues. DNA for the CDR3: TGTGCCACCAGTGATTTGCAGGGGACAGGGGATCAAGATACGCAGTATTTT. It specifies CATSDLQGTGDQDTQYF.

The chain links TRBV24-1 to TRBJ2-2; possible D gene TRBD1, 6 bases. The CDR3 is made up of 15 amino acids. Germline V gene sequence: CDR1 KGHDR, CDR2 SFDVKD. V was shortened by 4 bases and J by 7 bases, with 15 bases between the two germline ends. The CDR3 loop reads CATSDRTVSGGELFF. DNA of the CDR3: TGTGCCACCAGTGACCGGACAGTCTCGGGCGGGGAGCTGTTTTTT.

The chain employs TRBV5-1 and TRBJ2-7; TRBD1 agrees at 9 bases. With V trimmed by 4 bases and J by 3 bases, 8 bases remained unmatched. The CDR3 has 15 residues. Germline V gives CDR1 SGHRS, CDR2 YFSETQ. The chain's CDR3 is CASSPMTGGSYEQYF. In DNA form, the CDR3 reads TGCGCCAGCAGCCCCATGACAGGGGGGAGCTACGAGCAGTACTTC.

Written as DNA, the CDR3 is TGTGCCAGCAGTACAGGGGGGGATGAGCAGTTCTTC. Its protein is CASSTGGDEQFF. The chain joins TRBV2 to TRBJ2-1, with D possibly being TRBD1 (8 bases). There are 12 residues in the CDR3. V was trimmed by 5 bases and J by 8 bases, leaving 10 bases between them. CDR1 is SNHLY and CDR2 is FYNNEI in the germline V gene. Looking up the rest from reference TRBV2 and TRBJ2-1 gives the full variable domain: EPEVTQTPSHQVTQMGQEVILRCVPISNHLYFYWYRQILGQKVEFLVSFYNNEISEKSEIFDDQFSVERPDGSNFTLKIRSTKLEDSAMYFCASSTGGDEQFFGPGTRLTVL.

This rearrangement joins TRBV5-1 to TRBJ1-1, with 8 nucleotides matching TRBD1. V was clipped by 3 bases and J by 6 bases; unmatched bases: 10. The germline V gene encodes CDR1 SGHRS and CDR2 YFSETQ. CDR3 length: 15 amino acids. The CDR3 loop is CASSWGSGGDSEAFF. The DNA for the CDR3 is TGCGCCAGCAGCTGGGGGTCAGGGGGCGACTCTGAAGCTTTCTTT.

The gene calls are TRBV4-1 and TRBJ1-2; D gene ambiguous. Germline V gives CDR1 MGHRA, CDR2 YSYEKL. V was cut by 0 bases and J by 3 bases, with 11 bases left in between. The CDR3 sequence is 15 residues long. The CDR3 is CASSQDRPGYYGYTF. The CDR3 DNA follows: TGCGCCAGCAGCCAAGACCGTCCAGGATACTATGGCTACACCTTC.

The V call is TRBV29-1, the J call TRBJ1-4; tentative D call: TRBD1 (5 bases). Germline CDR1 is SQVTM and CDR2 is ANQGSEA. V shed 6 bases and J shed 4 bases, with 9 bases lying between them. The CDR3 covers 12 residues. The CDR3: CSVQGGNEKLFF. The DNA of the CDR3 is TGCAGCGTCCAGGGAGGTAATGAAAAACTGTTTTTT.

This chain uses TRBV11-2 with TRBJ1-6, with D unresolved. The germline gives CDR1 SGHAT, CDR2 FQNNGV. Deletions cut 3 bases from V and 10 bases from J, with 7 bases between. This CDR3 comprises 12 residues. As DNA, the CDR3 is TGTGCCAGCAGCTTTTCGGAGTCACCCCTCCACTTT. The encoded protein is CASSFSESPLHF.

Of note for this clone: This sample also contains other DNA sequences that code for the same CDR3. The rearrangement joins TRBV5-1 to TRBJ1-1; TRBD1 agrees at 8 bases. Germline V gives CDR1 SGHRS, CDR2 YFSETQ. The CDR3 is 13 amino acids. The V and J ends lost 0 bases and 8 bases, in that order; junction bases with no gene match: 3. DNA of the CDR3: TGCGCCAGCAGCTTGGGGACAGGGAGAGAAGCTTTCTTT. This sequence encodes CASSLGTGREAFF.

This clone was recorded only once. The rearrangement links TRBV27 to TRBJ2-4; possibly TRBD2 for D (6 bases). CDR1 is MNHEY and CDR2 is SMNVEV in the germline V gene (reference sequence). V lost 5 bases and J lost 0, with 14 bases in between. This CDR3 has 16 amino acids. The DNA for the CDR3 is TGTGCCAGCAGTGTTAGCGGATTGTTAGCCAAAAACATTCAGTACTTC. It codes for CASSVSGLLAKNIQYF.

The CDR3, as DNA: TGTGCCAGCAGCGAGGGGACAGGGTCATCTAACACTGAAGCTTTCTTT. Translating it yields CASSEGTGSSNTEAFF. The chain combines TRBV9 with TRBJ1-1; 9 nucleotides align to TRBD1. CDR3 size: 16 residues. The trim removed 3 bases at V and 2 bases at J, leaving 8 bases unmatched. Germline V CDR1 and CDR2: SGDLS, YYNGEE.

This chain links TRBV2 with TRBJ1-4, with D unclear. CDR3 length equals 14 residues. The germline gives CDR1 SNHLY, CDR2 FYNNEI. V was pared by 6 bases and J by 8 bases, with 16 bases between. The CDR3 reads CASRPDSGREKLFF. CDR3 DNA sequence: TGTGCCAGCAGGCCGGACTCGGGTCGGGAAAAACTGTTTTTT.

The chain is built from TRBV29-1 and TRBJ2-5; TRBD1 matches at 10 bases. Looked up from germline, CDR1 is SQVTM and CDR2 is ANQGSEA. CDR3 length: 14 amino acids. The CDR3 is CSARPGTGVETQYF. The DNA of the CDR3 is TGCAGTGCTCGCCCGGGGACAGGGGTGGAGACCCAGTACTTC.

This clone has only one observation. V gene TRBV19 combines with J gene TRBJ2-1; no clear D gene. V lost 7 bases to trimming and J lost 7 bases, with 17 bases between them. The CDR3 has 14 amino acids. Germline loops: CDR1 LNHDA, CDR2 SQIVND (reference sequence). For the CDR3, the DNA is TGTGCCAGTAAAAACCCCTTCGACTGGAATGAGCAGTTCTTC. It translates to CASKNPFDWNEQFF.

The V gene is TRBV12-5, the J gene TRBJ2-7, with 8 positions matching TRBD2. The CDR3 totals 15 residues. Losses at the gene ends were 2 bases for V and 2 bases for J; bases not matched to a gene: 5. The V gene's germline CDR1 is LGHNT and CDR2 FRNRAP. The CDR3 DNA reads as TGTGCTAGTGGTTTGACGCGGGAGGTAGCCTACGAGCAGTACTTC. Translated: CASGLTREVAYEQYF.

V and J are TRBV5-5 and TRBJ2-5, with D tentatively TRBD2 (5 bases). The germline gives CDR1 SGHKS, CDR2 YYEKEE (reference sequence). CDR3 length: 13 residues. V was shortened by 2 bases and J by 3 bases, with 8 bases between the two germline ends. The CDR3 protein is CASSLSGKETQYF. Written as DNA, the CDR3 is TGTGCCAGCAGCTTATCGGGGAAAGAGACCCAGTACTTC.

The V and J genes are TRBV18 and TRBJ1-5; possibly TRBD1 for D (5 bases). Germline CDR1 is KGHSH and CDR2 is LQKENI. Trimming removed 5 bases from V and 7 bases from J, with 18 bases in between. The CDR3 length is 15 residues. DNA for the CDR3: TGTGCCAGCTCAGCTTTGCAGGGATCTGGGCAGCCCCAGCATTTT. It specifies CASSALQGSGQPQHF.